Each of the 14 T cell receptor beta chains below was sequenced from the same sample in a study of blood T cell repertoires in COVID-19. The data were produced by immunoSEQ multiplex PCR, yet TCRdb's version contains in-frame clones alone and is incomplete. The table shows about 400,000 clones, with 70% to 90% occurring only once. Material: peripheral blood. The source is a human donor in a cohort sampled during active COVID-19.

This CDR3 reads CASTGRVANEKLFF. As DNA, the CDR3 is TGTGCCAGCACCGGCAGGGTTGCGAATGAAAAACTGTTTTTT. The chain carries TRBV6-6 and TRBJ1-4, with a weak D call TRBD1 (5 bases). The V end lost 7 bases, the J end lost 5 bases, and 14 bases lay between the germline ends. Germline assignment: CDR1 MNHNY and CDR2 SVGAGI (reference sequence). The CDR3 contains 14 residues.

The chain employs TRBV5-4 and TRBJ2-7; 9 nucleotides agree with TRBD1. This CDR3 region has 14 residues. V dropped 4 bases and J dropped 6; count of bases not matched to a gene: 8. CDR1 and CDR2 (germline): SGHNT, YYREEE (reference sequence). CDR3 loop: CASSQRDRVAEQYF. The CDR3 nucleotides are TGTGCCAGCAGCCAACGGGACAGGGTTGCCGAGCAGTACTTC.

The gene calls are TRBV5-5 and TRBJ1-6; a weak D match, TRBD1 (6 bases). There are 15 residues in the CDR3. Looked up from germline, CDR1 is SGHKS and CDR2 is YYEKEE (reference sequence). The V end lost 6 bases, the J end lost 7 bases, and 17 bases lay between the germline ends. Here the CDR3 reads CASTLVGQTNSPLHF. The CDR3 DNA reads TGTGCCAGCACCTTAGTAGGACAGACAAATTCACCCCTCCACTTT. The entire variable domain, with the rest obtained from reference TRBV5-5 and TRBJ1-6, is as follows: DAGVTQSPTHLIKTRGQQVTLRCSPISGHKSVSWYQQVLGQGPQFIFQYYEKEERGRGNFPDRFSARQFPNYSSELNVNALLLGDSALYLCASTLVGQTNSPLHFGNGTRLTVT.

The chain employs TRBV18 and TRBJ1-5; D possibly corresponds to TRBD1 (5 bases). The CDR3 runs to 18 residues. The ends were cut back, 5 bases at V and 2 bases at J, with 22 bases in the middle. CDR1 and CDR2 from the germline V gene are KGHSH and LQKENI. Here the CDR3 DNA reads TGTGCCAGCTCAGAAAGACCGGCCGGGACTGTGGGCAATCAGCCCCAGCATTTT. Translated, it gives CASSERPAGTVGNQPQHF.

This chain links TRBV19 with TRBJ2-3; 9 positions agree with TRBD2. The V gene's germline CDR1 is LNHDA and CDR2 SQIVND (reference sequence). This CDR3 spans 15 amino acids. V was clipped by 3 bases and J by 3 bases; unmatched bases: 4. The CDR3 is CASSMRGLATDTQYF. In DNA form, the CDR3 reads TGTGCCAGTAGTATGCGAGGACTAGCGACAGATACGCAGTATTTT.

This chain connects TRBV7-9 to TRBJ2-1, with TRBD2 identical over 11 bases. CDR1 is SEHNR, CDR2 FQNEAQ, per germline (reference sequence). The CDR3 is made up of 15 amino acids. J gave up 5 bases and V 5 bases, and 5 bases lay outside the gene matches. The CDR3 loop reads CASSLTSGEHNEQFF. CDR3 DNA: TGTGCCAGCAGCCTGACTAGCGGGGAACACAATGAGCAGTTCTTC.

V gene TRBV6-5 combines with J gene TRBJ2-7, with 7 bases fitting TRBD1. The CDR3 runs 15 residues. Germline-derived CDR1 and CDR2 are MNHEY and SVGAGI. V was clipped by 6 bases and J by 0 bases; unmatched bases: 8. The CDR3, as DNA: TGTGCCAGCAGCGTGGGACAGTCAAGCTCCTACGAGCAGTACTTC. It specifies CASSVGQSSSYEQYF.

This sequence joins TRBV6-5 and TRBJ1-3; D is unresolved. V dropped 7 bases and J dropped 2 bases, with 9 bases sitting between them. The CDR3 length is 13 residues. The V gene's germline CDR1 is MNHEY and CDR2 SVGAGI. This chain's CDR3 is CASIQRTGNTIYF. The CDR3 DNA reads TGTGCCAGCATTCAGAGGACTGGAAACACCATATATTTT.

This clone was seen just once. This CDR3 is also generated by other DNA sequences in the sample. This rearrangement joins TRBV3-1 (or the pseudogene TRBV3-2) to TRBJ1-3; D unclear. Trimming pared 2 bases from V and 1 base from J, leaving 3 bases between. The germline gives CDR1 LGHDT, CDR2 YNNKEL (reference sequence). The CDR3 spans 13 residues. CDR3 DNA sequence: TGTGCCAGCAGCCAATTATCTGGAAACACCATATATTTT. It encodes CASSQLSGNTIYF.

The V call is TRBV19, the J call TRBJ2-1; possible D gene TRBD1, 5 bases. The CDR3 is made up of 15 amino acids. Between the trimmed V and J ends, which lost 5 bases and 5 bases, there was a span of 16 bases. CDR1 LNHDA and CDR2 SQIVND come from the germline V gene (reference sequence). CDR3 sequence reads: CASSPGPSRDNEQFF. The CDR3 DNA sequence: TGTGCCAGTAGTCCAGGGCCTTCCCGCGACAATGAGCAGTTCTTC.

The genes are TRBV3-1 (or the pseudogene TRBV3-2) and TRBJ1-1; D ambiguous. This CDR3 comprises 13 residues. Deletions cut 1 base from V and 9 bases from J, with 12 bases between. Germline CDR1 reads LGHDT; CDR2 reads YNNKEL (reference sequence). The CDR3 loop reads CASSQGAPVKAFF. In DNA form, the CDR3 reads TGTGCCAGCAGCCAAGGAGCACCGGTGAAAGCTTTCTTT.

The chain uses TRBV5-4 and TRBJ2-3, with D possibly matching TRBD2 (6 bases). V gave up 2 bases and J gave up 4 bases, with 17 bases separating them. The V gene's germline CDR1 is SGHNT and CDR2 YYREEE (reference sequence). The CDR3 extends over 16 amino acids. The CDR3 here is CASSFRRGRSPDTQYF. Written as DNA, the CDR3 is TGTGCCAGCAGCTTTCGGCGGGGACGATCTCCAGATACGCAGTATTTT.

The chain couples TRBV6-6 to TRBJ1-2; the match to TRBD1 covers 9 bases. The germline gives CDR1 MNHNY, CDR2 SVGAGI (reference sequence). The CDR3 is 14 residues long. V was clipped by 6 bases and J by 7 bases; unmatched bases: 9. In DNA, the CDR3 is TGTGCCAGCAGAGGACAGGGGAAGGGGGGTGGCTACACCTTC. The encoded protein is CASRGQGKGGGYTF.

The rearrangement uses TRBV9 and TRBJ2-1, with 7 bases lining up with TRBD2. The V and J ends lost 0 bases and 4 bases, in that order; junction bases with no gene match: 4. The CDR3 covers 15 residues. Germline loops: CDR1 SGDLS, CDR2 YYNGEE. CDR3 sequence: CASSVGGSLYNEQFF. In DNA, the CDR3 is TGTGCCAGCAGCGTAGGCGGGAGCTTGTACAATGAGCAGTTCTTC.